The rows below give T cell receptor beta chains drawn from one sample of a study of blood T cells in healthy people across ages. TCRdb re-called the 5' RACE reads through MiXCR, storing one row per CDR3 protein. Counted here are hundreds of thousands of distinct CDR3 sequences, roughly 60% occurring once; the ten biggest clones make up around 22%. The sample taken for sequencing was blood. The receptors originated from a man aged 30 to 39 in good health. The CDR3 runs from the conserved cysteine through the conserved F or W. The D gene is left open where the match is weak. Expanded clones get a size class; other rows say once, few or many, or leave the size out.

J gene: TRBJ2-1
CDR3 length: 14
clone size: few
D gene: TRBD1
V gene: TRBV20-1
CDR3 DNA: TGCAGTGCTAGGGGGACAGGGCTAGTAGATGAGCAGTTCTTC
CDR3 protein: CSARGTGLVDEQFF

J gene: TRBJ1-5
CDR3 length: 15
clone size: -
D gene: -
V gene: TRBV6-1
CDR3 DNA: TGTGCCAGCCTTGAAGCACCTTATAGCAATCAGCCCCAGCATTTT
CDR3 protein: CASLEAPYSNQPQHF

J gene: TRBJ1-2
CDR3 length: 13
clone size: -
D gene: TRBD1
V gene: TRBV20-1
CDR3 DNA: TGCAGTGCTAGAATACAGGGGGATTGTTCCTACACCTTC
CDR3 protein: CSARIQGDCSYTF

J gene: TRBJ2-7
CDR3 length: 14
clone size: -
D gene: TRBD1
V gene: TRBV27
CDR3 DNA: TGTGCCAGCAGTTATGCCGGGACAGGGTACGTGCAGTACTTC
CDR3 protein: CASSYAGTGYVQYF

J gene: TRBJ2-7
CDR3 length: 17
clone size: -
D gene: TRBD2
V gene: TRBV5-1
CDR3 DNA: TGCGCCAGCAGCTTGGCTAGCGGGAGGGCAGCTGGTTGCGAGCAGTACTTC
CDR3 protein: CASSLASGRAAGCEQYF

J gene: TRBJ2-7
CDR3 length: 15
clone size: -
D gene: TRBD2
V gene: TRBV5-5
CDR3 DNA: TGTGCCGGCAGCTTGCGGGGGGCGGTCACCTACGAGCAGTACTTC
CDR3 protein: CAGSLRGAVTYEQYF

J gene: TRBJ1-1
CDR3 length: 17
clone size: -
D gene: -
V gene: TRBV7-9
CDR3 DNA: TGTGCCAGCAGCCCTTTCGGGCAAGGGGGGTTGAACACTGAAGCTTTCTTT
CDR3 protein: CASSPFGQGGLNTEAFF

J gene: TRBJ2-3
CDR3 length: 13
clone size: -
D gene: -
V gene: TRBV6-2/TRBV6-3
CDR3 DNA: TGTGCCAGCAGCACTATAACCACAGATACGCAGTATTTT
CDR3 protein: CASSTITTDTQYF

J gene: TRBJ2-7
CDR3 length: 20
clone size: few
D gene: TRBD2
V gene: TRBV6-5
CDR3 DNA: TGTGCCAGCAGTTACCCGGGGGGACTACCTTATAACCTCCTCGGCTACGAGCAGTACTTC
CDR3 protein: CASSYPGGLPYNLLGYEQYF

J gene: TRBJ1-2
CDR3 length: 13
clone size: -
D gene: TRBD1
V gene: TRBV30
CDR3 DNA: TGTGCCTGGAGCCTACAGGGGAACTATGGCTACACCTTC
CDR3 protein: CAWSLQGNYGYTF

J gene: TRBJ2-7
CDR3 length: 17
clone size: -
D gene: TRBD1
V gene: TRBV7-2
CDR3 DNA: TGTGCCAGCAGCTTCGTATGGAGGGACAGGGGGCGAAACGAGCAGTACTTC
CDR3 protein: CASSFVWRDRGRNEQYF

J gene: TRBJ2-1
CDR3 length: 18
clone size: -
D gene: -
V gene: TRBV4-2
CDR3 DNA: TGTGCCAGCAGCCAAGATCATTATCCGTATAGCTCCTACAATGAGCAGTTCTTC
CDR3 protein: CASSQDHYPYSSYNEQFF

J gene: TRBJ2-1
CDR3 length: 15
clone size: -
D gene: TRBD2
V gene: TRBV18
CDR3 DNA: TGTGCCAGCTCATCCCTAGCGGGAGAGAACAATGAGCAGTTCTTC
CDR3 protein: CASSSLAGENNEQFF

J gene: TRBJ2-1
CDR3 length: 14
clone size: -
D gene: TRBD2
V gene: TRBV29-1
CDR3 DNA: TGCAGCGTTGGTAGGGCGGGAGTAGGAAATGAGCAGTTCTTC
CDR3 protein: CSVGRAGVGNEQFF

J gene: TRBJ1-2
CDR3 length: 15
clone size: -
D gene: TRBD1
V gene: TRBV15
CDR3 DNA: TGTGCCACCAGCAGCCTGACAGGGTGGAGGTTTGGCTACACCTTC
CDR3 protein: CATSSLTGWRFGYTF